One and the same sample provided the 13 T cell receptor beta chains below, sequenced in a study of T cell responses to AZD1222 COVID-19 vaccine. Sequencing used immunoSEQ multiplex PCR; TCRdb keeps in-frame clones, though not all of them. The table includes 150,000 to 200,000 clones, 92% detected once. This sample comprised peripheral blood, obtained on day 0 of AZD1222 vaccination. The source is an adult in good health.

The chain recombines TRBV3-1 (or the pseudogene TRBV3-2) with TRBJ1-2; D gene ambiguous. The CDR3 length is 12 residues. Germline loops: CDR1 LGHDT, CDR2 YNNKEL (reference sequence). The V end lost 0 bases, the J end lost 4 bases, and 3 bases lay between the germline ends. In nucleotides, the CDR3 is TGTGCCAGCAGCCAAGAAGGCTATGGCTACACCTTC. This codes for CASSQEGYGYTF.

The chain employs TRBV5-1 and TRBJ2-1; D is perhaps TRBD2 (5 bases). The germline V gene has CDR1 SGHRS and CDR2 YFSETQ. CDR3 length: 11 residues. Trimming left V 2 bases short and J 9 bases short, with 6 bases between. The CDR3 nucleotides read TGCGCCAGCAGCTTAGGAGGTGAGCAGTTCTTC. Translation: CASSLGGEQFF.

The V call is TRBV4-3, the J call TRBJ1-2; possibly TRBD1 for D (5 bases). Germline values: CDR1 LGHNA, CDR2 YSLEER. V lost 2 bases to trimming and J lost 7 bases, with 11 bases between them. The CDR3 covers 13 residues. CDR3 DNA sequence: TGCGCCAGCAGCCAACCCGGGGGGTTTGGCTACACCTTC. It encodes CASSQPGGFGYTF.

J is TRBJ1-1 and V is TRBV7-9; D unclear. Trimming removed 4 bases from V and 7 bases from J, with 25 bases in between. Germline values: CDR1 SEHNR, CDR2 FQNEAQ (reference sequence). The CDR3 spans 17 residues. The CDR3 DNA is TGTGCCAGCAGCTCAAGTCCCCCCCGAGGCGCCGGATATGAAGCTTTCTTT. Its translation: CASSSSPPRGAGYEAFF.

The chain carries TRBV18 and TRBJ2-7, with 10 bases that match TRBD1. From germline, CDR1 is KGHSH and CDR2 LQKENI. J gave up 1 base and V 6 bases, and 9 bases lay outside the gene matches. The CDR3 is made up of 16 amino acids. CDR3 region: CASSPSGGQGSYEQYF. The CDR3 DNA sequence: TGTGCCAGCTCCCCCTCGGGGGGACAGGGGTCCTACGAGCAGTACTTC.

This clone appeared once. J is TRBJ2-7 and V is TRBV7-3; perhaps TRBD2 as D (7 bases). Trimming removed 10 bases from V and 0 bases from J, with 13 bases in between. The CDR3 has 13 residues. Germline-derived CDR1 and CDR2 are SGHTA and FQGTGA. The CDR3 nucleotides are TGTGCCACGGGGGGCGGGAGCTCCTACGAGCAGTACTTC. Its protein product is CATGGGSSYEQYF.

The chain uses TRBV5-4 and TRBJ2-3; 8 bases map to TRBD2. This CDR3 spans 16 amino acids. Germline V lookup: CDR1 SGHNT, CDR2 YYREEE (reference sequence). Losses at the gene ends were 0 bases for V and 5 bases for J; bases not matched to a gene: 8. In DNA form, the CDR3 reads TGTGCCAGCAGCTTGGAAGGCGGGGGGCCCGGAGATACGCAGTATTTT. Encoded protein: CASSLEGGGPGDTQYF.

The sample holds one count of this clone. The chain has TRBV12-5 and TRBJ1-3; D uncertain. Germline CDR1 LGHNT, CDR2 FRNRAP. V gave up 4 bases and J gave up 2 bases, with 12 bases separating them. The CDR3 spans 15 residues. CDR3 in DNA: TGTGCTAGTGGTTCCCTCCTGGGGACTGGAAACACCATATATTTT. Its protein is CASGSLLGTGNTIYF. Full variable domain (outside the CDR3, taken from reference TRBV12-5 and TRBJ1-3): DARVTQTPRHKVTEMGQEVTMRCQPILGHNTVFWYRQTMMQGLELLAYFRNRAPLDDSGMPKDRFSAEMPDATLATLKIQPSEPRDSAVYFCASGSLLGTGNTIYFGEGSWLTVV.

The chain couples TRBV6-6 to TRBJ2-3; possibly TRBD2 for D (6 bases). Deletions cut 6 bases from V and 9 bases from J, with 16 bases between. This CDR3 is built from 13 residues. CDR1 MNHNY and CDR2 SVGAGI come from the germline V gene (reference sequence). CDR3 sequence (DNA): TGTGCCAGCAGCTACGGGCAGGAGGGGACGCAGTATTTT. Translation: CASSYGQEGTQYF.

The chain recombines TRBV5-4 with TRBJ2-5; 10 nucleotides match TRBD1. Germline V gene lookup returns CDR1 SGHNT and CDR2 YYREEE (reference sequence). J lost 3 bases, V lost 0 bases, and 2 bases had no gene match. The CDR3 covers 15 residues. Here the CDR3 reads CASSLAGTGEETQYF. Here the CDR3 DNA reads TGTGCCAGCAGCTTGGCCGGGACAGGGGAAGAGACCCAGTACTTC. The full variable domain, its missing parts supplied by reference TRBV5-4 and TRBJ2-5, is ETGVTQSPTHLIKTRGQQVTLRCSSQSGHNTVSWYQQALGQGPQFIFQYYREEENGRGNFPPRFSGLQFPNYSSELNVNALELDDSALYLCASSLAGTGEETQYFGPGTRLLVL.

This sequence joins TRBV4-1 and TRBJ1-3; D is perhaps TRBD1 (6 bases). V was shortened by 2 bases and J by 0 bases, with 14 bases between the two germline ends. CDR3 size: 17 residues. Per the germline V gene, CDR1 is MGHRA and CDR2 is YSYEKL. CDR3 in amino acids: CASSQTGGPSSGNTIYF. The CDR3 region has the DNA TGCGCCAGCAGCCAAACGGGGGGCCCTAGCTCTGGAAACACCATATATTTT.

V gene TRBV7-9 combines with J gene TRBJ1-3, with D possibly matching TRBD1 (6 bases). V was cut by 1 base and J by 2 bases, with 6 bases left in between. This CDR3 is 14 amino acids long. The germline CDR1 and CDR2 sequences are SEHNR and FQNEAQ (reference sequence). DNA for the CDR3: TGTGCCAGCAGCTTAGGGGACACTGGAAACACCATATATTTT. It yields the protein CASSLGDTGNTIYF.

This chain links TRBV6-1 with TRBJ2-7, with 7 bases matching TRBD1. V trimming: 2 bases; J trimming: 0 bases; junction bases outside the gene matches: 4. The CDR3 is 15 amino acids. Germline V gene data show CDR1 as MNHNS and CDR2 as SASEGT. The CDR3 is CASSERWDSSYEQYF. The CDR3 nucleotides are TGTGCCAGCAGTGAACGGTGGGACAGCTCCTACGAGCAGTACTTC.